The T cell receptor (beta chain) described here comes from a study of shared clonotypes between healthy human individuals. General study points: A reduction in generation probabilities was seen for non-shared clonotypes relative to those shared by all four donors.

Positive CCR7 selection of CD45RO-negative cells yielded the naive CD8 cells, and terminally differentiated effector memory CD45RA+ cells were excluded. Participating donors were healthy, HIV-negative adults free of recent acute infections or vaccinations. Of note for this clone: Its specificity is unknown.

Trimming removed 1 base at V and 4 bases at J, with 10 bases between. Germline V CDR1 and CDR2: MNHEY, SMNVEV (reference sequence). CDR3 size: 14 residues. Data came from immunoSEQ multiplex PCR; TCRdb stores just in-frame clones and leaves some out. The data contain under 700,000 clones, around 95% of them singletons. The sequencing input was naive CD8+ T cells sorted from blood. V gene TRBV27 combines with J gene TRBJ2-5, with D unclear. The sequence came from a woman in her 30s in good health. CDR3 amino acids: CASSLLLERETQYF. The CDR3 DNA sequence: TGTGCCAGCAGTTTATTGCTCGAGCGAGAGACCCAGTACTTC.